The clone carrying this T cell receptor (beta chain) was observed a handful of times. This specimen comes from a study of T cells in Graves' hyperthyroidism and ophthalmopathy. Researchers took RNA transcripts and amplified the TCR beta CDR3 regions from them. The HTBI primer set served for first-round RT-PCR of the TCR CDR3. In TCRdb, the multiplex PCR reads were re-called with MiXCR into one record per CDR3 protein. The data hold roughly 550,000 distinct CDR3 sequences, with about 16% observed a single time. Exclusion of patients followed from uncontrolled infection, other autoimmune disease, pregnancy or lactation. It was around 10 ml of fresh peripheral blood that supplied the PBMCs. The CDR3 length is 17 residues. V lost 0 bases and J lost 0, with 12 bases in between. Germline values: CDR1 MNHEY, CDR2 SMNVEV (reference sequence).

This TCR came from a woman aged 30 to 39 with Graves' ophthalmopathy. The J gene is TRBJ1-5, the V gene TRBV27; tentatively, D is TRBD1 (6 bases). Sequencing input: blood. As DNA, the CDR3 is TGTGCCAGCAGTTTATCGTGGGGACAAAGTAGCAATCAGCCCCAGCATTTT. This gives the protein CASSLSWGQSSNQPQHF.